This entry lists 32 T cell receptor beta chains sequenced from one sample in a study of cytomegalovirus exposure and HLA in healthy donors. The PCR employed 60 Vbeta primers together with 13 Jbeta primers. Here immunoSEQ multiplex PCR was the method, and the copy in TCRdb shows in-frame clones only, minus some. The sample carries approximately 150,000 clones, less than 80% recorded once. Sequences were obtained from PBMCs. These receptors were obtained from a man aged 40-49 years in good health and CMV-seronegative.

The gene calls are TRBV27 and TRBJ2-7, with 7 bases that match TRBD1. Trimming took 5 bases from V and 1 from J; bases not matched to a gene: 8. Germline CDR1 is MNHEY and CDR2 is SMNVEV (reference sequence). This CDR3 is 15 amino acids long. The CDR3 protein is CASSVLPGQSYEQYF. DNA for the CDR3: TGTGCCAGCAGTGTACTACCGGGACAGTCCTACGAGCAGTACTTC.

The rearrangement joins TRBV6-6 to TRBJ2-1; weak D call: TRBD2 (6 bases). The germline V gene has CDR1 MNHNY and CDR2 SVGAGI (reference sequence). Trimming stripped 4 bases from V and 6 bases from J, with 19 bases between. CDR3 length: 16 amino acids. The CDR3 region has the DNA TGTGCCAGCAGTTGGGCCGGGACTGCCCCTCCCAATGAGCAGTTCTTC. This gives the protein CASSWAGTAPPNEQFF.

The chain couples TRBV6-5 to TRBJ1-3; no definite D call. V lost 10 bases, J lost 0 bases, and 4 bases lay in between. This CDR3 is 11 amino acids long. Looked up from germline, CDR1 is MNHEY and CDR2 is SVGAGI. The CDR3 spells CAISSGNTIYF. CDR3 DNA sequence: TGTGCCATATCCTCTGGAAACACCATATATTTT.

The CDR3, as DNA: TGTGCCAGCAGCCGACCGGGACTAGCGTACGAGCAGTACTTC. Protein product: CASSRPGLAYEQYF. The chain links TRBV4-2 to TRBJ2-7; TRBD2 matches 10 bases. The CDR3 extends over 14 amino acids. Germline lookup yields CDR1 LGHNA and CDR2 YNFKEQ. V shed 4 bases, J shed 4 bases, and the junction held 4 bases outside the gene matches.

The genes are TRBV27 and TRBJ1-1, with D maybe TRBD1 (5 bases). Looked up from germline, CDR1 is MNHEY and CDR2 is SMNVEV (reference sequence). The CDR3 extends over 14 amino acids. The V gene lost 5 bases and the J gene lost 10 bases, with 20 bases spanning the gap. DNA of the CDR3: TGTGCCAGCAGTCCTTCAATCAGGGTGTCGGGAGCTTTCTTT. Residues: CASSPSIRVSGAFF.

This clone was picked up one time. The chain links TRBV6-4 to TRBJ2-3; TRBD2 aligns across 10 bases. V lost 5 bases, J lost 1 base, and 3 bases stayed unmatched. The CDR3 is 15 residues long. Germline loops: CDR1 MRHNA, CDR2 SNTAGT. The CDR3: CASSSLAGGTDTQYF. CDR3 nucleotides: TGTGCCAGCAGTTCCCTAGCGGGAGGCACAGATACGCAGTATTTT.

The chain carries TRBV28 and TRBJ1-1, with TRBD1 as a possible D gene (5 bases). Germline V gene lookup returns CDR1 MDHEN and CDR2 SYDVKM. CDR3 length: 15 amino acids. The germline V and J ends were trimmed by 5 bases and 4 bases, with 17 bases remaining between them. This CDR3 reads CASSQHRNGGTEAFF. Here the CDR3 DNA reads TGTGCCAGCAGTCAACACAGGAACGGGGGCACTGAAGCTTTCTTT.

The chain recombines TRBV6-5 with TRBJ2-1, with D perhaps TRBD2 (5 bases). The V gene lost 7 bases and the J gene lost 0 bases, with 10 bases spanning the gap. This CDR3 comprises 14 residues. The germline gives CDR1 MNHEY, CDR2 SVGAGI. CDR3 in DNA: TGTGCCAGCACGGGGTTAGGCTCCTACAATGAGCAGTTCTTC. Amino acids: CASTGLGSYNEQFF.

Only a few counts were recorded for this clone. The chain employs TRBV11-2 and TRBJ1-5; TRBD1 might be the D (6 bases). This CDR3 region has 15 residues. Trimming removed 2 bases at V and 4 bases at J, with 12 bases between. Germline CDR1 reads SGHAT; CDR2 reads FQNNGV. The CDR3: CASSLSTGMNQPQHF. For the CDR3, the DNA is TGTGCCAGCAGCTTAAGTACAGGGATGAATCAGCCCCAGCATTTT.

The gene calls are TRBV7-8 and TRBJ2-3, with D possibly TRBD2 on 5 matching bases. This CDR3 region has 13 residues. V gave up 4 bases and J gave up 2 bases, with 7 bases separating them. The germline V gene has CDR1 SGHVS and CDR2 FQNEAQ. The DNA of the CDR3 is TGTGCCAGCAGCTCGGGGATCACAGATACGCAGTATTTT. This translates into CASSSGITDTQYF.

This clone was observed a single time. The chain joins TRBV6-1 to TRBJ1-5; D possibly corresponds to TRBD1 (5 bases). CDR1 MNHNS and CDR2 SASEGT come from the germline V gene. V lost 8 bases and J lost 2, with 16 bases in between. This CDR3 comprises 15 residues. The DNA of the CDR3 is TGTGCCAGCCAAACGGGGGGGATGGGCAATCAGCCCCAGCATTTT. Protein product: CASQTGGMGNQPQHF.

V and J are TRBV28 and TRBJ2-7; TRBD1 aligns across 9 bases. Germline assignment: CDR1 MDHEN and CDR2 SYDVKM. The CDR3 runs 14 residues. The ends lost 3 bases at V and 3 bases at J; junction bases unmatched: 3. The CDR3 DNA sequence: TGTGCCAGCAGTTTGGGGGACAGGGTCTACGAGCAGTACTTC. Protein sequence: CASSLGDRVYEQYF. Full variable domain (missing parts from reference TRBV28 and TRBJ2-7): DVKVTQSSRYLVKRTGEKVFLECVQDMDHENMFWYRQDPGLGLRLIYFSYDVKMKEKGDIPEGYSVSREKKERFSLILESASTNQTSMYLCASSLGDRVYEQYFGPGTRLTVT.

CDR3 in amino acids: CSVAGLAGVPSYEQYF. CDR3 coding DNA: TGCAGCGTGGCGGGACTAGCGGGAGTCCCCTCCTACGAGCAGTACTTC. The J gene is TRBJ2-7, the V gene TRBV29-1, with 14 bases that match TRBD2. The length of the CDR3 is 16 residues. The trim removed 6 bases at V and 0 bases at J, leaving 7 bases unmatched. The V gene's germline CDR1 is SQVTM and CDR2 ANQGSEA.

CDR3 loop: CASSPGTSGSYTGELFF. As DNA, the CDR3 is TGTGCCAGCAGCCCCGGGACTAGCGGGTCTTACACCGGGGAGCTGTTTTTT. The chain uses TRBV5-4 and TRBJ2-2; 12 nucleotides agree with TRBD2. The germline CDR1 and CDR2 sequences are SGHNT and YYREEE (reference sequence). V lost 4 bases and J lost 3; bases outside the gene matches: 7. The CDR3 runs to 17 residues.

CDR3 bases: TGTGCCAGCAGTTTATGGGGACAGGGAAGGGGGGACTATGGCTACACCTTC. This encodes CASSLWGQGRGDYGYTF. This chain connects TRBV28 to TRBJ1-2, with 9 bases identical to TRBD1. Germline V gives CDR1 MDHEN, CDR2 SYDVKM. V dropped 0 bases and J dropped 3; count of bases not matched to a gene: 8. The CDR3 has 17 amino acids.

V usage is TRBV5-4 and J usage is TRBJ2-3; D gene ambiguous. The germline V and J ends were trimmed by 4 bases and 4 bases, with 7 bases remaining between them. Germline V gives CDR1 SGHNT, CDR2 YYREEE (reference sequence). The CDR3 spans 12 residues. The CDR3 DNA sequence: TGTGCCAGCAGCCTACGATCAGATACGCAGTATTTT. Translated, it gives CASSLRSDTQYF.

The rearrangement uses TRBV19 and TRBJ1-3; 7 bases fit TRBD1. The CDR3 runs to 13 residues. J was trimmed by 7 bases and V by 11 bases; bases with no gene match: 11. Germline loops: CDR1 LNHDA, CDR2 SQIVND (reference sequence). CDR3 sequence: CASQPSGGNTIYF. The CDR3 region has the DNA TGTGCCTCTCAACCCTCAGGGGGGAACACCATATATTTT.

About this clone: The junction differs from germline at one of its ends, possibly a read error. V is TRBV5-4 and J is TRBJ2-6, with D perhaps TRBD1 (5 bases). Looked up from germline, CDR1 is SGHNT and CDR2 is YYREEE (reference sequence). This CDR3 contains 15 residues. The CDR3 DNA reads as TGTGCCAGCAGCCTCTCGAGCGTAGGGGCCAACGGCCTGACTTTC. It translates to CASSLSSVGANGLTF.

On this clone itself: At the DNA level, this CDR3 is encoded by other sequences in the same sample as well. The chain is built from TRBV5-1 and TRBJ1-1; TRBD1 is a possible D gene (5 bases). This CDR3 is 15 amino acids long. The V end lost 0 bases, the J end lost 1 base, and 10 bases lay between the germline ends. Germline lookup yields CDR1 SGHRS and CDR2 YFSETQ. The CDR3: CASSLVPGSNTEAFF. The CDR3 bases are TGCGCCAGCAGCTTGGTCCCAGGGTCGAACACTGAAGCTTTCTTT.

The chain joins TRBV4-1 to TRBJ2-3; D might be TRBD2 (6 bases). V was trimmed by 0 bases and J by 5 bases, leaving 21 bases between them. The CDR3 length is 18 residues. The germline gives CDR1 MGHRA, CDR2 YSYEKL. DNA of the CDR3: TGCGCCAGCAGCCAAGAGGAGGCGTGGGGGACTTCTCAAGATACGCAGTATTTT. The encoded protein is CASSQEEAWGTSQDTQYF.

This clone occurred a few times. This chain links TRBV5-4 with TRBJ2-7, with TRBD2 identical over 11 bases. Germline assignment: CDR1 SGHNT and CDR2 YYREEE (reference sequence). The CDR3 has 16 residues. The V segment lost 4 bases and the J segment 3 bases; nucleotides outside the gene matches: 9. This CDR3 is CASSPNLAGGRYEQYF. CDR3 coding DNA: TGTGCCAGCAGCCCTAACCTAGCGGGAGGACGCTACGAGCAGTACTTC.

J is TRBJ1-1 and V is TRBV10-1; possible D gene TRBD1, 6 bases. The CDR3 runs to 12 residues. The V gene lost 6 bases and the J gene lost 7 bases, with 12 bases spanning the gap. The germline gives CDR1 WNHNN, CDR2 SYGVQD (reference sequence). The CDR3 DNA follows: TGCGCCAGCAGAGGACAGCACTATGAAGCTTTCTTT. It encodes CASRGQHYEAFF.

This clone was seen a single time. This chain connects TRBV7-2 to TRBJ2-7, with TRBD2 as a possible D gene (6 bases). The CDR3 has 14 residues. V lost 0 bases to trimming and J lost 5 bases, with 11 bases between them. The germline V gene encodes CDR1 SGHTA and CDR2 FQGNSA. CDR3 sequence: CASSLARESNEQYF. The CDR3 DNA is TGTGCCAGCAGCTTAGCACGGGAGAGCAACGAGCAGTACTTC.

V and J are TRBV14 and TRBJ2-1; D is perhaps TRBD1 (6 bases). The germline V and J ends were trimmed by 4 bases and 3 bases, with 13 bases remaining between them. This CDR3 spans 15 amino acids. The germline V gene has CDR1 SGHDN and CDR2 FVKESK. The CDR3 coding sequence is TGTGCCAGCAGCCCCCGACAGGCGGACTACAATGAGCAGTTCTTC. Its protein is CASSPRQADYNEQFF.

This chain joins TRBV29-1 and TRBJ2-1, with no clear D. Germline CDR1 reads SQVTM; CDR2 reads ANQGSEA. The length of the CDR3 is 14 residues. Trimming shortened V by 1 base and J by 3 bases, and 10 bases separated the two germline ends. In DNA, the CDR3 is TGCAGCGTTGAAGGTCGAACAGACTACAATGAGCAGTTCTTC. Protein sequence: CSVEGRTDYNEQFF.

The chain links TRBV28 to TRBJ1-3, with 8 bases matching TRBD1. This CDR3 region has 14 residues. The germline CDR1 and CDR2 sequences are MDHEN and SYDVKM. J lost 8 bases, V lost 6 bases, and 9 bases had no gene match. CDR3: CASRSPGQGDTIYF. For the CDR3, the DNA is TGTGCCAGCAGATCCCCCGGACAGGGAGACACCATATATTTT.

The chain has TRBV7-9 and TRBJ2-1, with 12 bases lining up with TRBD2. This CDR3 contains 18 residues. Germline trimming cut 3 bases from V and 7 bases from J; bases unmatched to any gene: 13. From germline, CDR1 is SEHNR and CDR2 FQNEAQ (reference sequence). In DNA, the CDR3 is TGTGCCAGCAGCTTTACTCTTAGGGCTAGCGGGAGGGCGAATGAGCAGTTCTTC. Protein product: CASSFTLRASGRANEQFF.

The gene calls are TRBV4-2 and TRBJ2-7; 7 nucleotides match TRBD1. Germline V gene data show CDR1 as LGHNA and CDR2 as YNFKEQ. The CDR3 length is 15 residues. Germline trimming cut 1 base from V and 6 bases from J; bases unmatched to any gene: 9. The CDR3 nucleotides read TGTGCCAGCAGCCAAGGGGACCGGGACAGTCTCGAGCAGTACTTC. Translation: CASSQGDRDSLEQYF.

CDR3 in DNA: TGTGCCAGCAGTTATTGGGGGGGAGATGAAAAACTGTTTTTT. Translating gives CASSYWGGDEKLFF. The chain links TRBV6-6 to TRBJ1-4; TRBD1 is a possible D gene (5 bases). Germline-derived CDR1 and CDR2 are MNHNY and SVGAGI (reference sequence). CDR3 length equals 14 residues. V shed 3 bases and J shed 6 bases, with 11 bases lying between them.

The chain is built from TRBV18 and TRBJ2-5, with D possibly matching TRBD2 (6 bases). CDR1 KGHSH and CDR2 LQKENI come from the germline V gene. Trimming took 3 bases from V and 3 from J, leaving 11 bases between them. This CDR3 comprises 14 residues. The CDR3 is CASSPDQREETQYF. CDR3 nucleotide sequence: TGTGCCAGCTCACCTGATCAGCGGGAAGAGACCCAGTACTTC.

This clone was counted a few times. The V and J genes are TRBV9 and TRBJ1-1; 9 nucleotides match TRBD1. Trimming took 5 bases from V and 4 from J; bases not matched to a gene: 9. Germline CDR1 and CDR2: SGDLS and YYNGEE. CDR3 length: 15 residues. The CDR3 protein is CASSRRSQGATEAFF. The CDR3 nucleotides are TGTGCCAGCAGTCGTAGATCACAGGGGGCCACTGAAGCTTTCTTT.

This chain connects TRBV19 to TRBJ2-3, with TRBD2 identical over 8 bases. CDR1 and CDR2 from the germline V gene are LNHDA and SQIVND (reference sequence). The CDR3 loop spans 15 amino acids. Unmatched junction bases numbered 1, after V lost 2 bases and J lost 0 bases. CDR3 in DNA: TGTGCCAGTAGTATACCTAGCGGGAGCACAGATACGCAGTATTTT. Residues: CASSIPSGSTDTQYF.